The source of this T cell receptor (beta chain) is a study of PD-L1 blockade in urothelial cancer. On the study more broadly: Patients commenced atezolizumab around 2014, and it was given at 1,200 mg intravenously every 3 weeks. Blood analyses occurred 3 weeks (second dose) and 6 weeks post treatment start.

Some clones are missing from TCRdb's copy, which holds only in-frame ones; the method was immunoSEQ multiplex PCR. Seen here are about 74,000 clones, 84% observed once, and the top ten hold 4% to 5%. Germline CDR1 and CDR2: PRHDT and FYEKMQ (reference sequence). CDR3 length: 12 residues. Trimming cost V 5 bases and J 15 bases, with 17 bases left between them. Source: PBMCs, taken around atezolizumab (anti-PD-L1) treatment. The source is a man in his sixties or seventies with urothelial cancer. V usage is TRBV13 and J usage is TRBJ2-1; D gene unclear. CDR3 region: CASSRERYSLFF. The CDR3 nucleotides are TGTGCCAGCAGCCGTGAGAGGTATTCGCTGTTCTTC.